This is a list of T cell receptor beta chains from one sample in a study of T cell responses to AZD1222 COVID-19 vaccine. Sequencing was performed with immunoSEQ multiplex PCR; in TCRdb, only in-frame clones are kept and a portion is missing. The sample has about 100,000 clones; 70% to 90% are singletons. This specimen was peripheral blood, taken on day 0 of AZD1222 vaccination. The receptors were sampled from an adult in good health. The CDR3 runs from the conserved cysteine through the conserved F or W. The D gene is left open where the match is weak.

D gene	J gene	V gene	CDR3 protein
-	TRBJ1-2	TRBV28	CASTTGRQVRGYTF
-	TRBJ2-3	TRBV6-4	CASSDSGDGTDTQYF
-	TRBJ1-1	TRBV7-3	CASSVTPGSEAFF
TRBD1	TRBJ1-2	TRBV27	CASTRTGKAGYTF
TRBD1	TRBJ1-2	TRBV2	CASINDRGNNGYTF
-	TRBJ2-1	TRBV6-5	CASSFGPGNEQFF
-	TRBJ1-1	TRBV5-5	CASSLGVTEAFF
-	TRBJ1-2	TRBV11-2	CASSPDGRNYGYTF
-	TRBJ2-7	TRBV27	CASSLLGTALVYEQYF
-	TRBJ1-5	TRBV30	CAWSVDNNQPQHF
TRBD1	TRBJ1-4	TRBV5-6	CASSSPGQGISNEKLFF
-	TRBJ1-2	TRBV7-8	CASSATGDKAGGYTF
-	TRBJ1-1	TRBV28	CASSLSVVQYTEAFF
TRBD1	TRBJ1-5	TRBV27	CASSNRDRGNQPQHF
TRBD1	TRBJ2-1	TRBV6-6	CASSQLTGGSKFF
-	TRBJ2-1	TRBV9	CASSGPGLQVNEQFF
TRBD2	TRBJ2-1	TRBV7-2	CASSPRTSGAYNEQFF
-	TRBJ2-2	TRBV28	CASSPGLLHPELFF
-	TRBJ1-3	TRBV19	CASSIMISGNTIYF
-	TRBJ2-6	TRBV6-5	CASSIQGTGANVLTF
-	TRBJ1-2	TRBV12-3/TRBV12-4	CASRPTGGYGYTF
-	TRBJ2-7	TRBV6-2/TRBV6-3	CASSYGPTFAEQYF
TRBD1	TRBJ1-5	TRBV19	CASRLLNRGGNQPQHF
TRBD1	TRBJ1-1	TRBV19	CASRSGQGAKAFF
TRBD1	TRBJ1-2	TRBV19	CASSPTGGGGYTF
-	TRBJ1-2	TRBV6-5	CASSSTGPLGLYGYTF
-	TRBJ2-1	TRBV29-1	CSVGNGGTESRNEQFF
-	TRBJ2-5	TRBV19	CASSSRNQETQYF
TRBD2	TRBJ2-1	TRBV19	CASKGGRRWNEQFF